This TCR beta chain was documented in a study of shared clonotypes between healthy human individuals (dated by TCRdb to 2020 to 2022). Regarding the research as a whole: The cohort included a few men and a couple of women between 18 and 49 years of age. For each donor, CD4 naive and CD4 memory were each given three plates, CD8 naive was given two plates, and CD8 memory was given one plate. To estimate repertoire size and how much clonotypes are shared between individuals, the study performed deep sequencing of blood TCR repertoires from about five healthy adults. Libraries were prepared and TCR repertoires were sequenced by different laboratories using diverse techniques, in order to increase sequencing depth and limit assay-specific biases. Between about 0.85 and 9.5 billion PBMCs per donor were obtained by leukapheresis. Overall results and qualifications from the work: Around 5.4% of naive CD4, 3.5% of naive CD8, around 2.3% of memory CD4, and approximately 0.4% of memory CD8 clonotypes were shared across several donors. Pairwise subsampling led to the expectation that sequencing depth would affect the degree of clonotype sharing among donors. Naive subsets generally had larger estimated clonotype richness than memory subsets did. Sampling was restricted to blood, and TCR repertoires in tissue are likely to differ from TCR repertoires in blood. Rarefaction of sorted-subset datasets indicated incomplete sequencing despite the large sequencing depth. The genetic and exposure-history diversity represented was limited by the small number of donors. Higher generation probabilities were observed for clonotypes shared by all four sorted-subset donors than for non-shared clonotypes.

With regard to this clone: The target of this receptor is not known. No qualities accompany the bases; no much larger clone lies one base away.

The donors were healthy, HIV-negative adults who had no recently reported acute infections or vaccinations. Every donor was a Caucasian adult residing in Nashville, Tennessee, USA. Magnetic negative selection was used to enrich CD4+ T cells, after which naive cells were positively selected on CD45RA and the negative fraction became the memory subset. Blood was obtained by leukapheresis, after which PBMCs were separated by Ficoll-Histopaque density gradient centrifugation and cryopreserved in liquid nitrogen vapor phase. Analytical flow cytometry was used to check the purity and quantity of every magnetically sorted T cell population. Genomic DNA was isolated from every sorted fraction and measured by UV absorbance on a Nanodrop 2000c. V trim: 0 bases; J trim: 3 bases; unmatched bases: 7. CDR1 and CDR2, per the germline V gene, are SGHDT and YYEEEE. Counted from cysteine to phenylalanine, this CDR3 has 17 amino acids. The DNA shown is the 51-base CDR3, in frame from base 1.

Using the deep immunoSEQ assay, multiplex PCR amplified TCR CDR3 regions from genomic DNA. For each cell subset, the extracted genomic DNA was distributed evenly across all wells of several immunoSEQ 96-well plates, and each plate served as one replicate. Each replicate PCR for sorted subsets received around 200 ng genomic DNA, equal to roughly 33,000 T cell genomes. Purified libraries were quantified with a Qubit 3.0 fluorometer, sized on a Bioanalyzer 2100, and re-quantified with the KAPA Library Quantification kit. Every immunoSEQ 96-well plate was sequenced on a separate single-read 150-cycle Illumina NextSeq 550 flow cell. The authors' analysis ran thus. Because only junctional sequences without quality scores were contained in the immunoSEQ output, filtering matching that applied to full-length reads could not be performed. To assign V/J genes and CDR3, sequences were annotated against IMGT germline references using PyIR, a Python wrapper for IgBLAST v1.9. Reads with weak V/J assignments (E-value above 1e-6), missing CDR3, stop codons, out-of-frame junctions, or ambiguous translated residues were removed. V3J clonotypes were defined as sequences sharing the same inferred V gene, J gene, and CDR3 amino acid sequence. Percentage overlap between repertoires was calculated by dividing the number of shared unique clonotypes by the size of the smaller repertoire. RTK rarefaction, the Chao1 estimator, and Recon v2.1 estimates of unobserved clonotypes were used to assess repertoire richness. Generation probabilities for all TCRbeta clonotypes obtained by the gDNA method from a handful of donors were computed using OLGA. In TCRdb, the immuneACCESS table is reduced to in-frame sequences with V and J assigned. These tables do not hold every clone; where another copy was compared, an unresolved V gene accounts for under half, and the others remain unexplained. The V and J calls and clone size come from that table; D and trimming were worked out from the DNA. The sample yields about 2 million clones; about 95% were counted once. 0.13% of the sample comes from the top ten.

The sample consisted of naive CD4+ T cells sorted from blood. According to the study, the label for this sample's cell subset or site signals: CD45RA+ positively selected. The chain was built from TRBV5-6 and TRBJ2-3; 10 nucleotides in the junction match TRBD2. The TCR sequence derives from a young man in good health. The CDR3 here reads CASSLVLAGAGTDTQYF. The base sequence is TGTGCCAGCAGCTTGGTGCTAGCGGGGGCAGGGACAGATACGCAGTATTTT.